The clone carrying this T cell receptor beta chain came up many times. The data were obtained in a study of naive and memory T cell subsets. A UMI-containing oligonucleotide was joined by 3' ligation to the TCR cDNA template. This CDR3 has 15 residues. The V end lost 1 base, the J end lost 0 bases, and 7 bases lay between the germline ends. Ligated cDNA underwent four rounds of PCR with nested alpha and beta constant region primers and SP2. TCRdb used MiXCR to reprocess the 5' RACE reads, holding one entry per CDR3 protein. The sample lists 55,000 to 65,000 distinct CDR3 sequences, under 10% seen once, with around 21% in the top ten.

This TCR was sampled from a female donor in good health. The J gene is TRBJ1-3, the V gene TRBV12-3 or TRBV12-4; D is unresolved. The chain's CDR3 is CASSLGEISGNTIYF. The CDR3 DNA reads TGTGCCAGCAGTTTAGGGGAAATCTCTGGAAACACCATATATTTT.